The 28 T cell receptor beta chains below all came from one sample that was sequenced in a study of glioma-infiltrating T cells after dendritic cell vaccination. The table came from immunoSEQ multiplex PCR; TCRdb's copy has only in-frame clones and leaves some out. The sample lists just over 95,000 clones, roughly 83% seen once, with about 6.5% in the top ten. Sequences were derived from blood, sampled before dendritic cell vaccination. Source of these receptors: a human donor with glioblastoma.

About this clone: The sample contains more than one DNA sequence encoding this CDR3. The chain joins TRBV5-1 to TRBJ2-1, with TRBD2 identical over 11 bases. CDR3 length: 13 residues. V lost 4 bases to trimming and J lost 6 bases; unmatched junction nucleotides: 0. Germline CDR1 SGHRS, CDR2 YFSETQ. The CDR3 DNA follows: TGCGCCAGCAGCCTAGCGGGAGGCAATGAGCAGTTCTTC. Its protein is CASSLAGGNEQFF.

The CDR3 nucleotides are TGTGCCAGCGGAACCTGGGGGCTGGAGACCCAGTACTTC. Protein sequence: CASGTWGLETQYF. V and J are TRBV28 and TRBJ2-5; a possible D gene is TRBD1 (6 bases). CDR1 MDHEN and CDR2 SYDVKM come from the germline V gene. The CDR3 spans 13 residues. Trimming shortened V by 8 bases and J by 5 bases, and 15 bases separated the two germline ends.

This chain connects TRBV2 to TRBJ1-5; possible D gene TRBD1, 6 bases. CDR3 length: 12 amino acids. V was clipped by 8 bases and J by 8 bases, with 13 bases between them. CDR1 is SNHLY, CDR2 FYNNEI, per germline. In DNA, the CDR3 is TGTGCCAGCGATACAGGGATGAAGCCCCAGCATTTT. This sequence encodes CASDTGMKPQHF. The variable domain in full, with the rest retrieved from reference TRBV2 and TRBJ1-5, is EPEVTQTPSHQVTQMGQEVILRCVPISNHLYFYWYRQILGQKVEFLVSFYNNEISEKSEIFDDQFSVERPDGSNFTLKIRSTKLEDSAMYFCASDTGMKPQHFGDGTRLSIL.

The genes are TRBV11-2 and TRBJ1-2; TRBD1 is a possible D gene (6 bases). V lost 5 bases, J lost 5 bases, and 18 bases lay in between. The CDR3 consists of 15 residues. The germline V gene encodes CDR1 SGHAT and CDR2 FQNNGV. This chain's CDR3 is CASSPWGGREYGYTF. The CDR3 DNA reads as TGTGCCAGCAGCCCCTGGGGGGGGCGGGAGTATGGCTACACCTTC.

The rearrangement links TRBV5-1 to TRBJ2-1, with 8 bases fitting TRBD2. CDR1 is SGHRS and CDR2 is YFSETQ in the germline V gene. With 4 bases clipped from V and 8 bases from J, the junction kept 5 bases outside the gene matches. CDR3 length: 13 amino acids. DNA of the CDR3: TGCGCCAGCAGCCCTAGCGGGCGGGATGAGCAGTTCTTC. Protein: CASSPSGRDEQFF.

This clone was found a few times. The CDR3 DNA follows: TGTGCCAGCAGCCAATTTGGGGCAGGACACTACGAGCAGTACTTC. Translated: CASSQFGAGHYEQYF. The V and J genes are TRBV11-3 and TRBJ2-7, with D perhaps matching TRBD1 (5 bases). This CDR3 region has 15 residues. Germline-derived CDR1 and CDR2 are SGHNT and YENEEA. V lost 5 bases and J lost 3, with 17 bases in between.

The chain carries TRBV27 and TRBJ2-3, with 12 bases that match TRBD2. V dropped 8 bases and J dropped 2; count of bases not matched to a gene: 5. The CDR3 sequence is 15 residues long. In germline, CDR1 is MNHEY, CDR2 SMNVEV (reference sequence). CDR3: CASHGLAGTTDTQYF. The CDR3 coding sequence is TGTGCCAGCCACGGACTAGCGGGAACCACAGATACGCAGTATTTT.

The chain links TRBV5-1 to TRBJ1-1; the D gene is possibly TRBD1 (5 bases). V was cut by 3 bases and J by 4 bases, with 22 bases left in between. Germline V gene data show CDR1 as SGHRS and CDR2 as YFSETQ. The CDR3 contains 17 residues. CDR3 residues: CASSWLGTLTGGTEAFF. Here the CDR3 DNA reads TGCGCCAGCAGCTGGTTAGGGACTCTCACCGGGGGCACTGAAGCTTTCTTT. Based on the CDR3 plus reference TRBV5-1 and TRBJ1-1, the full variable domain is KAGVTQTPRYLIKTRGQQVTLSCSPISGHRSVSWYQQTPGQGLQFLFEYFSETQRNKGNFPGRFSGRQFSNSRSEMNVSTLELGDSALYLCASSWLGTLTGGTEAFFGQGTRLTVV.

V is TRBV19 and J is TRBJ1-2; 7 nucleotides match TRBD1. V shed 5 bases, J shed 8 bases, and the junction held 8 bases outside the gene matches. Looked up from germline, CDR1 is LNHDA and CDR2 is SQIVND (reference sequence). CDR3 size: 13 residues. CDR3 protein: CASSPDRVRGYTF. The CDR3 DNA reads TGTGCCAGTAGTCCAGACAGGGTGCGGGGCTACACCTTC.

CDR3 nucleotides: TGTGCCAGCAGCTTAGCCTTCTCCGAGCAGTACTTC. Encoded protein: CASSLAFSEQYF. The rearrangement links TRBV7-9 to TRBJ2-5; D uncertain. The J call may be mistaken, given a closer DNA end match to TRBJ2-7. The V gene's germline CDR1 is SEHNR and CDR2 FQNEAQ (reference sequence). The length of the CDR3 is 12 residues.

The chain employs TRBV7-9 and TRBJ1-1; D is unclear. The CDR3 loop spans 14 amino acids. Germline loops: CDR1 SEHNR, CDR2 FQNEAQ (reference sequence). Trimming stripped 1 base from V and 1 base from J, with 7 bases between. The CDR3 reads CASSLGHQNTEAFF. The CDR3 bases are TGTGCCAGCAGCTTAGGACACCAGAACACTGAAGCTTTCTTT.

This chain uses TRBV7-9 with TRBJ2-1; TRBD2 agrees at 8 bases. The CDR3 sequence is 14 residues long. V lost 2 bases, J lost 12 bases, and 9 bases stayed unmatched. Looked up from germline, CDR1 is SEHNR and CDR2 is FQNEAQ (reference sequence). The CDR3 region has the DNA TGTGCCAGCAGCTTAATGGGACTAGTAGACGGGCAGTTCTTC. The encoded protein is CASSLMGLVDGQFF. The whole variable domain, remainder taken from reference TRBV7-9 and TRBJ2-1, is DTGVSQNPRHKITKRGQNVTFRCDPISEHNRLYWYRQTLGQGPEFLTYFQNEAQLEKSRLLSDRFSAERPKGSFSTLEIQRTEQGDSAMYLCASSLMGLVDGQFFGPGTRLTVL.

The chain couples TRBV6-1 to TRBJ1-2; D not resolved. Trimming took 3 bases from V and 8 from J, leaving 13 bases between them. This CDR3 has 13 residues. Germline CDR1 MNHNS, CDR2 SASEGT. The CDR3 sequence is CASSDPIAYGYTF. Here the CDR3 DNA reads TGTGCCAGCAGTGATCCCATAGCATACGGCTACACCTTC.

This clone was counted between two and nine times. The DNA for the CDR3 is TGTGCCAGCAAAGGACTCGGGCAGTACCCTAGGAATGAGCAGTTCTTC. This codes for CASKGLGQYPRNEQFF. The V and J genes are TRBV27 and TRBJ2-1, with D possibly TRBD2 on 5 matching bases. Germline V CDR1 and CDR2: MNHEY, SMNVEV (reference sequence). CDR3 length equals 16 residues. V was pared by 7 bases and J by 7 bases, with 23 bases between.

The V and J genes are TRBV6-4 and TRBJ1-1; no reliable D call. This CDR3 comprises 13 residues. The V end lost 4 bases, the J end lost 1 base, and 7 bases lay between the germline ends. Germline CDR1 is MRHNA and CDR2 is SNTAGT. The CDR3 reads CASSVLPNTEAFF. In DNA form, the CDR3 reads TGTGCCAGCAGTGTACTACCGAACACTGAAGCTTTCTTT.

In DNA, the CDR3 is TGTGCCAGCAGTTCGGGTAGCTCCTACGAGCAGTACTTC. This encodes CASSSGSSYEQYF. The rearrangement uses TRBV28 and TRBJ2-7; D remains ambiguous. Germline CDR1 is MDHEN and CDR2 is SYDVKM. The CDR3 sequence is 13 residues long. With 4 bases removed from V and 0 bases from J, the gap between germline ends came to 7 bases.

The genes are TRBV6-1 and TRBJ2-7; 11 bases are a match to TRBD2. The CDR3 contains 14 residues. V shed 5 bases and J 0 bases; nucleotides not matched to a gene: 0. Germline CDR1 and CDR2: MNHNS and SASEGT. The CDR3 protein is CASSTSGSSYEQYF. The CDR3 DNA follows: TGTGCCAGCAGTACTAGCGGGAGCTCCTACGAGCAGTACTTC.

V and J are TRBV10-3 and TRBJ2-7; the D gene is possibly TRBD1 (6 bases). The V end lost 7 bases, the J end lost 4 bases, and 11 bases lay between the germline ends. This CDR3 contains 12 residues. CDR1 is ENHRY, CDR2 SYGVKD, per germline. The CDR3 DNA reads as TGTGCCATCAAGGGGGATCGATACGAGCAGTACTTC. This encodes CAIKGDRYEQYF.

The sample holds a few counts of this clone. This chain connects TRBV5-8 to TRBJ1-1, with TRBD1 matching over 8 bases. This CDR3 is built from 17 residues. Trimming at V came to 4 bases and at J to 4 bases, leaving 15 bases not matched to a gene. CDR1 and CDR2 (germline): SGHTS, YDEGEE. CDR3 in amino acids: CASSPQGRFTGGTEAFF. The CDR3 DNA reads TGTGCCAGCAGCCCTCAGGGGAGGTTCACAGGGGGCACTGAAGCTTTCTTT.

The chain combines TRBV6-5 with TRBJ1-4; TRBD1 matches 10 bases. This CDR3 is 15 amino acids long. J was trimmed by 5 bases and V by 5 bases; bases with no gene match: 5. Looked up from germline, CDR1 is MNHEY and CDR2 is SVGAGI. In DNA, the CDR3 is TGTGCCAGCAGTAATCCGGGACAGGGGAATGAAAAACTGTTTTTT. Its protein is CASSNPGQGNEKLFF.

This clone was found a few times. The genes are TRBV5-1 and TRBJ2-7; D is perhaps TRBD1 (6 bases). With 0 bases removed from V and 4 bases from J, the gap between germline ends came to 14 bases. The germline gives CDR1 SGHRS, CDR2 YFSETQ. This CDR3 region has 15 residues. The CDR3 DNA reads TGCGCCAGCAGCTTGGCACCAGGGGTGGCGTACGAGCAGTACTTC. Its translation: CASSLAPGVAYEQYF.

The chain uses TRBV6-5 and TRBJ2-1, with TRBD1 matching over 7 bases. V lost 2 bases, J lost 8 bases, and 3 bases stayed unmatched. The germline V gene has CDR1 MNHEY and CDR2 SVGAGI. The CDR3 covers 13 residues. In DNA form, the CDR3 reads TGTGCCAGCAGTTACAGGGACAGCGATGAGCAGTTCTTC. Its translation: CASSYRDSDEQFF.

The chain recombines TRBV15 with TRBJ2-7; possibly TRBD1 for D (5 bases). V lost 5 bases, J lost 2 bases, and 10 bases lay in between. The CDR3 is 13 amino acids. Per germline, CDR1 LNHNV and CDR2 YYDKDF (reference sequence). The CDR3 region has the DNA TGTGCCACCAGCGCCGACAGAGCCTACGAGCAGTACTTC. Translation gives CATSADRAYEQYF. Full variable domain (rest looked up from reference TRBV15 and TRBJ2-7): DAMVIQNPRYQVTQFGKPVTLSCSQTLNHNVMYWYQQKSSQAPKLLFHYYDKDFNNEADTPDNFQSRRPNTSFCFLDIRSPGLGDTAMYLCATSADRAYEQYFGPGTRLTVT.

V and J are TRBV29-1 and TRBJ2-1, with D possibly TRBD2 on 5 matching bases. This CDR3 comprises 16 residues. V lost 3 bases and J lost 1, with 16 bases in between. Looked up from germline, CDR1 is SQVTM and CDR2 is ANQGSEA. The CDR3 reads CSVEGMGDLSYNEQFF. For the CDR3, the DNA is TGCAGCGTTGAGGGGATGGGAGACCTTTCCTACAATGAGCAGTTCTTC.

Turning to this clone: Its ends do not fully match the called genes, so a read error is possible. The genes are TRBV9 and TRBJ1-1; D remains unclear. In germline, CDR1 is SGDLS, CDR2 YYNGEE. The CDR3 spans 16 residues. CDR3 sequence: CANSAGSVLMNTEAFF. The DNA of the CDR3 is TGTGCCAACAGCGCCGGTTCGGTTCTCATGAACACTGAAGCTTTCTTT.

V is TRBV5-4 and J is TRBJ1-1; tentative D call: TRBD1 (5 bases). The CDR3 length is 16 residues. CDR1 SGHNT and CDR2 YYREEE come from the germline V gene (reference sequence). Trimming removed 9 bases at V and 1 base at J, with 22 bases between. CDR3 nucleotide sequence: TGTGCCACCTCATGGCCGGGGGGGGGTTGGAACACTGAAGCTTTCTTT. Amino acid sequence: CATSWPGGGWNTEAFF.

This chain connects TRBV6-5 to TRBJ2-5; maybe TRBD2 (6 bases). Germline V gene data show CDR1 as MNHEY and CDR2 as SVGAGI. The CDR3 is 15 amino acids. V lost 5 bases, J lost 2 bases, and 15 bases lay in between. The CDR3 bases are TGTGCCAGCAGTCGACTCGGGACTCCTCAAGAGACCCAGTACTTC. Its protein product is CASSRLGTPQETQYF.

J is TRBJ2-5 and V is TRBV19, with D possibly being TRBD2 (6 bases). Germline V CDR1 and CDR2: LNHDA, SQIVND (reference sequence). The CDR3 is 14 residues long. The V and J ends lost 8 bases and 1 base respectively, with 14 bases between them. DNA of the CDR3: TGTGCCAGTGCTCCGGGACTCTTCCAAGAGACCCAGTACTTC. Protein: CASAPGLFQETQYF.